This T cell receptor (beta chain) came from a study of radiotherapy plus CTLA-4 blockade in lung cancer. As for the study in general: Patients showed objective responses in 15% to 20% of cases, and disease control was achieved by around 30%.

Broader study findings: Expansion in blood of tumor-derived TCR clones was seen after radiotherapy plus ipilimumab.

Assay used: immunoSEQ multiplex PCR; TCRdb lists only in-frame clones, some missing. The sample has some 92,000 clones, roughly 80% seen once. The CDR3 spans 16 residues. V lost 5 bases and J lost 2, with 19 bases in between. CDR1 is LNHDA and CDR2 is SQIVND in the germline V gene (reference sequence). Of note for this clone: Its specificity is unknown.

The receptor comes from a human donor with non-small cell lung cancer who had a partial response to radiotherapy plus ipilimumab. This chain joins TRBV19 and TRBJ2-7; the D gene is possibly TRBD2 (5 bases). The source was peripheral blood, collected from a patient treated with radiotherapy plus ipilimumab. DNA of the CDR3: TGTGCCAGTAGTCACACTCGAGGAGCGGTGACCTACGAGCAGTACTTC. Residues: CASSHTRGAVTYEQYF.